Each of the 25 T cell receptor beta chains below was sequenced from the same sample in a study of early T cells in non-severe SARS-CoV-2 infection. TCRdb re-analysed the 5' RACE reads in MiXCR, keeping a single row per CDR3 protein. Found here are about 30,000 distinct CDR3 sequences, about 4.8% of them singletons; the top ten hold approximately 11%. Specimen: whole blood. The receptors shown here come from an adult who was a healthcare worker with PCR-confirmed SARS-CoV-2 infection or an uninfected control (not recorded which).

This clonotype has a handful of counts. Compared with germline, one end of the junction differs, possibly owing to a read error. The CDR3 DNA reads as TGTACCAGCAGCTTAAGGGAGTCCACCGGGGAGCTGTTTTTT. As protein: CTSSLRESTGELFF. The chain joins TRBV7-9 to TRBJ2-2; D is perhaps TRBD2 (5 bases). Looked up from germline, CDR1 is SEHNR and CDR2 is FQNEAQ (reference sequence). This CDR3 has 14 amino acids.

This clonotype was recorded many times. In DNA, the CDR3 is TGCAGCGTTGATGGGACAGGGACGAACACTGAAGCTTTCTTT. It yields the protein CSVDGTGTNTEAFF. The chain joins TRBV29-1 to TRBJ1-1; 9 bases map to TRBD1. From germline, CDR1 is SQVTM and CDR2 ANQGSEA. The CDR3 has 14 amino acids. V lost 3 bases, J lost 1 base, and 3 bases stayed unmatched.

This clonotype was recorded many times. The rearrangement uses TRBV29-1 and TRBJ1-2, with 8 nucleotides matching TRBD1. The CDR3 length is 12 residues. V lost 4 bases and J lost 8; bases outside the gene matches: 6. The germline gives CDR1 SQVTM, CDR2 ANQGSEA. The CDR3, as DNA: TGCAGCGTTGGGCAGGGGGCCGGCGGCTACACCTTC. The encoded protein is CSVGQGAGGYTF.

This clonotype appeared many times. The chain is built from TRBV7-6 and TRBJ1-2; 9 bases fit TRBD1. This CDR3 has 15 amino acids. The V and J ends lost 3 bases and 4 bases, in that order; junction bases with no gene match: 6. Germline V gives CDR1 SGHVS, CDR2 FNYEAQ. In DNA, the CDR3 is TGTGCCAGCAGCTTGGGACAGGGTAGCACCTATGGCTACACCTTC. As protein: CASSLGQGSTYGYTF.

In its sample, this clonotype was seen many times. V and J are TRBV29-1 and TRBJ2-3; 9 bases line up with TRBD1. This CDR3 spans 13 amino acids. Germline assignment: CDR1 SQVTM and CDR2 ANQGSEA. Unmatched junction bases numbered 4, after V lost 3 bases and J lost 6 bases. The CDR3, as DNA: TGCAGCGTTGACGGACAGGGGCTTGATACGCAGTATTTT. This codes for CSVDGQGLDTQYF.

This chain links TRBV15 with TRBJ2-5, with TRBD1 as a possible D gene (5 bases). Between the trimmed V and J ends, which lost 4 bases and 1 base, there was a span of 13 bases. In germline, CDR1 is LNHNV, CDR2 YYDKDF (reference sequence). This CDR3 comprises 15 residues. CDR3 nucleotide sequence: TGTGCCACCAGCAATGGGGCAGTGTCCCAAGAGACCCAGTACTTC. Protein product: CATSNGAVSQETQYF.

This clonotype has a handful of counts. This chain connects TRBV18 to TRBJ2-1, with 7 bases identical to TRBD1. Germline CDR1 KGHSH, CDR2 LQKENI. V dropped 4 bases and J dropped 2; count of bases not matched to a gene: 5. The CDR3 consists of 15 residues. CDR3 sequence: CASSRDRATYNEQFF. In nucleotides, the CDR3 is TGTGCCAGCTCACGTGACAGGGCGACCTACAATGAGCAGTTCTTC.

The V call is TRBV6-1, the J call TRBJ2-1, with D possibly TRBD1 on 6 matching bases. Per the germline V gene, CDR1 is MNHNS and CDR2 is SASEGT. V was shortened by 4 bases and J by 4 bases, with 20 bases between the two germline ends. The CDR3 contains 17 residues. The CDR3 protein is CASSVIERTAYYNEQFF. CDR3 DNA: TGTGCCAGCAGTGTTATAGAACGGACAGCTTATTACAATGAGCAGTTCTTC.

The CDR3 here is CASRPRQGWPYEQYF. Here the CDR3 DNA reads TGTGCCAGCAGGCCTCGACAGGGGTGGCCCTACGAGCAGTACTTC. The chain recombines TRBV28 with TRBJ2-7; 8 bases agree with TRBD1. Germline CDR1 reads MDHEN; CDR2 reads SYDVKM. The CDR3 spans 15 residues. V lost 6 bases, J lost 2 bases, and 9 bases stayed unmatched.

This clonotype has a count of ten or more. This chain links TRBV4-2 with TRBJ2-1, with 10 bases fitting TRBD1. Germline assignment: CDR1 LGHNA and CDR2 YNFKEQ. Germline trimming cut 1 base from V and 3 bases from J; bases unmatched to any gene: 0. This CDR3 contains 15 residues. CDR3 sequence reads: CASSQGTGGYNEQFF. CDR3 DNA: TGTGCCAGCAGCCAAGGGACAGGGGGCTACAATGAGCAGTTCTTC.

This clonotype was counted at least ten times. The rearrangement joins TRBV5-1 to TRBJ1-2; no clear D gene. Looked up from germline, CDR1 is SGHRS and CDR2 is YFSETQ. Trimming shortened V by 5 bases and J by 1 base, and 9 bases separated the two germline ends. This CDR3 has 13 amino acids. In DNA, the CDR3 is TGCGCCAGCAGTCCGGGAATTAACTATGGCTACACCTTC. It is translated as CASSPGINYGYTF.

This clonotype was recorded at least ten times. The chain couples TRBV5-4 to TRBJ2-2; D may be TRBD1 or TRBD2 (5 bases each). Germline loops: CDR1 SGHNT, CDR2 YYREEE (reference sequence). V dropped 0 bases and J dropped 2 bases, with 8 bases sitting between them. The CDR3 spans 15 residues. CDR3 sequence reads: CASSLVGTNTGELFF. CDR3 sequence (DNA): TGTGCCAGCAGCTTGGTAGGGACCAACACCGGGGAGCTGTTTTTT.

This clonotype has at least ten counts. The chain recombines TRBV6-2 or TRBV6-3 with TRBJ2-7, with 7 bases matching TRBD1. V gave up 6 bases and J gave up 0 bases; unmatched junction bases: 8. The CDR3 is 15 amino acids. Germline V gives CDR1 MNHEY, CDR2 SVGEGT. CDR3 sequence: CASSQSGTVSYEQYF. CDR3 bases: TGTGCCAGCAGCCAGTCCGGGACAGTCTCCTACGAGCAGTACTTC.

This clonotype was detected ten times or more. This chain joins TRBV7-2 and TRBJ2-3, with TRBD1 as a possible D gene (6 bases). The V gene lost 6 bases and the J gene lost 6 bases, with 19 bases spanning the gap. The length of the CDR3 is 15 residues. CDR1 is SGHTA, CDR2 FQGNSA, per germline. The CDR3 DNA is TGTGCCAGCAGTCCGACACAGGGTTTGGCGGATACGCAGTATTTT. It encodes CASSPTQGLADTQYF. The entire variable domain, with the rest obtained from reference TRBV7-2 and TRBJ2-3, is as follows: GAGVSQSPSNKVTEKGKDVELRCDPISGHTALYWYRQSLGQGLEFLIYFQGNSAPDKSGLPSDRFSAERTGGSVSTLTIQRTQQEDSAVYLCASSPTQGLADTQYFGPGTRLTVL.

This clonotype was recorded many times. The rearrangement links TRBV28 to TRBJ2-2; TRBD2 aligns across 10 bases. This CDR3 is built from 15 residues. With 7 bases clipped from V and 4 bases from J, the junction kept 6 bases outside the gene matches. Germline CDR1 MDHEN, CDR2 SYDVKM. DNA for the CDR3: TGTGCCAGCAACCTAGCGGGAGTTGTCACCGGGGAGCTGTTTTTT. Amino acids: CASNLAGVVTGELFF. Together with reference TRBV28 and TRBJ2-2, the CDR3 gives the full variable domain: DVKVTQSSRYLVKRTGEKVFLECVQDMDHENMFWYRQDPGLGLRLIYFSYDVKMKEKGDIPEGYSVSREKKERFSLILESASTNQTSMYLCASNLAGVVTGELFFGEGSRLTVL.

The sample holds many counts of this clonotype. The CDR3 protein is CSARGSQGLAGGGELFF. For the CDR3, the DNA is TGCAGTGCTAGAGGGTCACAGGGACTAGCGGGCGGCGGGGAGCTGTTTTTT. The chain combines TRBV20-1 with TRBJ2-2; 12 nucleotides align to TRBD2. V shed 1 base and J 7 bases; nucleotides not matched to a gene: 10. Germline V CDR1 and CDR2: DFQATT, SNEGSKA (reference sequence). There are 17 residues in the CDR3.

This clonotype was seen a handful of times. This chain joins TRBV9 and TRBJ2-3; D not resolved. The germline gives CDR1 SGDLS, CDR2 YYNGEE. V lost 3 bases to trimming and J lost 2 bases, with 7 bases between them. The CDR3 loop spans 13 amino acids. The CDR3 here is CASSGHPTDTQYF. The CDR3 DNA sequence: TGTGCCAGCAGCGGGCACCCCACAGATACGCAGTATTTT.

This clonotype was detected a few times. The gene calls are TRBV4-2 and TRBJ1-5; 7 bases map to TRBD1. CDR1 and CDR2 (germline): LGHNA, YNFKEQ. The CDR3 extends over 15 amino acids. J was trimmed by 6 bases and V by 4 bases; bases with no gene match: 9. This CDR3 reads CASSPGGTDTQPQHF. CDR3 nucleotide sequence: TGTGCCAGCAGCCCAGGGGGGACAGATACTCAGCCCCAGCATTTT.

This clonotype was detected only a few times. The chain couples TRBV20-1 to TRBJ2-3; the D call may be TRBD1 or TRBD2 (6 bases each). Germline values: CDR1 DFQATT, CDR2 SNEGSKA (reference sequence). CDR3 length: 16 amino acids. V was clipped by 0 bases and J by 1 base, with 14 bases between them. CDR3 nucleotides: TGCAGTGCTAGAGATATTCAAGGGGGGCGCACAGATACGCAGTATTTT. Protein: CSARDIQGGRTDTQYF.

This clonotype was seen many times. The chain uses TRBV6-5 and TRBJ1-1, with TRBD1 matching 8 bases. This CDR3 spans 14 amino acids. CDR1 is MNHEY, CDR2 SVGAGI, per germline. V was pared by 4 bases and J by 4 bases, with 5 bases of the junction left unmatched. CDR3 residues: CASSSQGVGTEAFF. In nucleotides, the CDR3 is TGTGCCAGCAGTTCACAGGGGGTTGGCACTGAAGCTTTCTTT.

This chain connects TRBV7-2 to TRBJ2-5; D remains ambiguous. V was shortened by 3 bases and J by 4 bases, with 9 bases between the two germline ends. This CDR3 has 13 residues. Per germline, CDR1 SGHTA and CDR2 FQGNSA. CDR3 bases: TGTGCCAGCAGCTTGGGCAGTTCAGAGACCCAGTACTTC. Residues: CASSLGSSETQYF. The full variable domain, rest sourced from reference TRBV7-2 and TRBJ2-5, is GAGVSQSPSNKVTEKGKDVELRCDPISGHTALYWYRQSLGQGLEFLIYFQGNSAPDKSGLPSDRFSAERTGGSVSTLTIQRTQQEDSAVYLCASSLGSSETQYFGPGTRLLVL.

The V call is TRBV6-5, the J call TRBJ2-3; no clear D gene. V was cut by 2 bases and J by 1 base, with 4 bases left in between. Per germline, CDR1 MNHEY and CDR2 SVGAGI. CDR3 size: 13 residues. The CDR3, as DNA: TGTGCCAGCAGTTACCGGGGCACAGATACGCAGTATTTT. Residues: CASSYRGTDTQYF.

This clonotype was picked up many times. This chain joins TRBV6-2 or TRBV6-3 and TRBJ1-6; no reliable D call. This CDR3 has 15 residues. V shed 6 bases and J shed 5 bases, with 14 bases lying between them. The germline CDR1 and CDR2 sequences are MNHEY and SVGEGT. CDR3: CASSPGGADNSPLHF. The CDR3 nucleotides read TGTGCCAGCAGCCCCGGAGGTGCCGATAATTCACCCCTCCACTTT.

In the case of this clonotype: With a much larger clone just one base away, this may be a read error. This chain links TRBV11-3 with TRBJ2-2, with a possible D match to TRBD2 (6 bases). The germline CDR1 and CDR2 sequences are SGHNT and YENEEA. V lost 5 bases, J lost 1 base, and 11 bases lay in between. There are 15 residues in the CDR3. CDR3 loop: CASSQGLVNTGELFF. The CDR3 DNA sequence: TGTGCCAGCAGCCAGGGACTTGTGAACACCGGGGAGCTGTTTTTT.

This clonotype was detected many times. J is TRBJ2-7 and V is TRBV6-2 or TRBV6-3; unclear D gene. The V end lost 6 bases, the J end lost 6 bases, and 21 bases lay between the germline ends. The germline V gene has CDR1 MNHEY and CDR2 SVGEGT. There are 15 residues in the CDR3. The chain's CDR3 is CASSSLRREFAEQYF. In DNA, the CDR3 is TGTGCCAGCAGCTCCCTCCGGCGAGAGTTCGCCGAGCAGTACTTC.